The clone carrying this TCR beta chain was detected many times. A roughly 9.3 ml volume of fresh peripheral blood provided the PBMCs. Losses at the gene ends were 4 bases for V and 7 bases for J; bases not matched to a gene: 11. CDR1 and CDR2 (germline): MNHEY, SVGAGI. The CDR3 is made up of 15 amino acids. This entry comes from a study of Graves' ophthalmopathy and Graves' hyperthyroidism. About the study: Researchers obtained peripheral blood at initial diagnosis, before any treatment had begun.

Transcripts of RNA were the source for amplifying TCR beta CDR3 regions. The authors performed first-round RT-PCR with HTBI primers and then a second-round multiplex PCR. One entry per CDR3 protein results from TCRdb running MiXCR on the multiplex PCR reads. The sample holds roughly 300,000 distinct CDR3 sequences, about 17% seen once. The V call is TRBV6-5, the J call TRBJ2-5, with 8 positions matching TRBD2. Sequencing used peripheral blood. The sequence derives from an adult man with Graves' ophthalmopathy. CDR3 sequence (DNA): TGTGCCAGCAGTTCGACCGGGACTAGACCTGCGACCCAGTACTTC. As protein: CASSSTGTRPATQYF.